One sample yielded the 14 T cell receptor beta chains listed below, sequenced in a study of T cells after yellow fever vaccination. TCRdb independently ran MiXCR on the 5' RACE reads; one entry per CDR3 protein. The table includes roughly 140,000 distinct CDR3 sequences, roughly 8% detected once. Here the sequenced sample was CD4+ T cells sorted from PBMCs, taken 5 days after the yellow fever booster vaccination. The receptors here all came from a man aged 25-45 years who received the YFV17D yellow fever vaccine.

This clonotype was found many times. V gene TRBV20-1 combines with J gene TRBJ1-4; D gene uncertain. This CDR3 comprises 15 residues. Germline V gene lookup returns CDR1 DFQATT and CDR2 SNEGSKA (reference sequence). Trimming removed 3 bases from V and 8 bases from J, with 19 bases in between. In nucleotides, the CDR3 is TGCAGTGCTAGTTCCGGAAGTCGGTTGGGAGAAAAACTGTTTTTT. Its translation: CSASSGSRLGEKLFF.

This clonotype was recorded a few times. V gene TRBV20-1 combines with J gene TRBJ2-3; no clear D. The CDR3 loop spans 15 amino acids. V lost 4 bases and J lost 0, with 14 bases in between. From germline, CDR1 is DFQATT and CDR2 SNEGSKA (reference sequence). The CDR3 coding sequence is TGCAGTGCTACAGAGCCCCTGGCTAGCACAGATACGCAGTATTTT. It specifies CSATEPLASTDTQYF.

This clonotype was counted many times. The J gene is TRBJ2-1, the V gene TRBV5-5; 7 nucleotides agree with TRBD2. Germline trimming cut 4 bases from V and 1 base from J; bases unmatched to any gene: 5. There are 15 residues in the CDR3. Germline assignment: CDR1 SGHKS and CDR2 YYEKEE (reference sequence). The CDR3 reads CASSRDYTSYNEQFF. Here the CDR3 DNA reads TGTGCCAGCAGCCGGGACTATACGTCCTACAATGAGCAGTTCTTC.

The V and J genes are TRBV24-1 and TRBJ2-7, with a tentative D call TRBD2 (5 bases). CDR1 and CDR2 (germline): KGHDR, SFDVKD. The CDR3 is 14 amino acids. Trimming took 9 bases from V and 6 from J, leaving 20 bases between them. This chain's CDR3 is CATATPPGEREQYF. The CDR3 DNA reads as TGTGCCACCGCTACTCCCCCCGGGGAGCGCGAGCAGTACTTC.

This clonotype was seen at least ten times. This rearrangement joins TRBV29-1 to TRBJ2-5; 7 positions agree with TRBD1. Germline values: CDR1 SQVTM, CDR2 ANQGSEA. After removal of 6 bases from V and 5 bases from J, the junction contained 6 bases not matched to a gene. This CDR3 is built from 12 residues. CDR3 nucleotide sequence: TGCAGCGTGAAGACAGGGATGGAGACCCAGTACTTC. It yields the protein CSVKTGMETQYF. The entire variable domain, with the rest obtained from reference TRBV29-1 and TRBJ2-5, is as follows: SAVISQKPSRDICQRGTSLTIQCQVDSQVTMMFWYRQQPGQSLTLIATANQGSEATYESGFVIDKFPISRPNLTFSTLTVSNMSPEDSSIYLCSVKTGMETQYFGPGTRLLVL.

This clonotype was counted many times. CDR3 DNA: TGCGCCAGCAGTCAAACCGACAGGGCGGGGTACAATGAGCAGTTCTTC. This sequence encodes CASSQTDRAGYNEQFF. This chain uses TRBV23-1 with TRBJ2-1, with D maybe TRBD1 (7 bases). TRBV23-1 is placed among ORFs of uncertain function. The V end lost 2 bases, the J end lost 4 bases, and 15 bases lay between the germline ends. The CDR3 is made up of 16 amino acids.

This clonotype has at least ten counts. The J gene is TRBJ2-1, the V gene TRBV5-4; D not resolved. In germline, CDR1 is SGHNT, CDR2 YYREEE (reference sequence). V was trimmed by 0 bases and J by 6 bases, leaving 13 bases between them. The CDR3 contains 15 residues. The CDR3 is CASSLARIAPNEQFF. The CDR3 DNA is TGTGCCAGCAGCTTGGCGCGGATCGCCCCCAATGAGCAGTTCTTC.

In this sample, this clonotype turned up many times. This chain joins TRBV20-1 and TRBJ2-7, with D possibly called TRBD1 or TRBD2 (6 bases each). The germline CDR1 and CDR2 sequences are DFQATT and SNEGSKA (reference sequence). V was trimmed by 3 bases and J by 3 bases, leaving 18 bases between them. The CDR3 extends over 15 amino acids. The CDR3: CSARRGAGADYEQYF. CDR3 coding DNA: TGCAGTGCTAGGAGGGGGGCAGGGGCCGACTACGAGCAGTACTTC.

Ten or more counts support this clonotype. The chain uses TRBV20-1 and TRBJ1-6, with D possibly TRBD1 on 5 matching bases. This CDR3 has 14 amino acids. The V end was cut by 1 base, the J end by 8 bases, with 12 bases between. CDR1 and CDR2 (germline): DFQATT, SNEGSKA (reference sequence). The CDR3 nucleotides are TGCAGTGCTAGAGCCCAGGGCCGGGATTCACCCCTCCACTTT. This codes for CSARAQGRDSPLHF.

In its sample, this clonotype was seen many times. The genes are TRBV20-1 and TRBJ2-1; weak D call: TRBD2 (5 bases). CDR3 size: 17 residues. The germline CDR1 and CDR2 sequences are DFQATT and SNEGSKA (reference sequence). Trimming stripped 4 bases from V and 8 bases from J, with 27 bases between. The CDR3: CSANGRTGKMSLDEQFF. The CDR3 DNA follows: TGCAGTGCTAATGGACGGACCGGGAAGATGAGCTTAGATGAGCAGTTCTTC.

This clonotype was detected many times. This chain uses TRBV5-1 with TRBJ2-2; TRBD1 matches 7 bases. Germline V gene lookup returns CDR1 SGHRS and CDR2 YFSETQ. This CDR3 is 15 amino acids long. V dropped 7 bases and J dropped 2; count of bases not matched to a gene: 8. This CDR3 is CASGRQGTNTGELFF. Here the CDR3 DNA reads TGCGCCAGCGGAAGACAGGGAACCAACACCGGGGAGCTGTTTTTT.

This clonotype was seen repeatedly, ten times or more. The chain combines TRBV27 with TRBJ1-6; the match to TRBD1 covers 8 bases. V trimming: 6 bases; J trimming: 6 bases; junction bases outside the gene matches: 10. The CDR3 runs 16 residues. Germline V lookup: CDR1 MNHEY, CDR2 SMNVEV (reference sequence). CDR3 nucleotide sequence: TGTGCCAGCAGGCTTAGGGCCAGGGGGCCTAATTCACCCCTCCACTTT. Its protein is CASRLRARGPNSPLHF.

This clonotype occurred many times. V is TRBV29-1 and J is TRBJ1-2; 7 nucleotides match TRBD1. The CDR3 covers 13 residues. V dropped 6 bases and J dropped 5; count of bases not matched to a gene: 9. Germline CDR1 and CDR2: SQVTM and ANQGSEA. The CDR3 DNA sequence: TGCAGCGTACGGGCAGCGGGACAGTATGGCTACACCTTC. This translates into CSVRAAGQYGYTF. Full variable domain (missing parts from reference TRBV29-1 and TRBJ1-2): SAVISQKPSRDICQRGTSLTIQCQVDSQVTMMFWYRQQPGQSLTLIATANQGSEATYESGFVIDKFPISRPNLTFSTLTVSNMSPEDSSIYLCSVRAAGQYGYTFGSGTRLTVV.

This clonotype has a count of ten or more. The chain has TRBV28 and TRBJ2-7; D unclear. The CDR3 extends over 12 amino acids. Trimming cost V 5 bases and J 5 bases, with 10 bases left between them. Germline lookup yields CDR1 MDHEN and CDR2 SYDVKM. The CDR3 protein is CASSGGRDEQYF. The CDR3 DNA reads TGTGCCAGCAGTGGCGGACGGGACGAGCAGTACTTC.